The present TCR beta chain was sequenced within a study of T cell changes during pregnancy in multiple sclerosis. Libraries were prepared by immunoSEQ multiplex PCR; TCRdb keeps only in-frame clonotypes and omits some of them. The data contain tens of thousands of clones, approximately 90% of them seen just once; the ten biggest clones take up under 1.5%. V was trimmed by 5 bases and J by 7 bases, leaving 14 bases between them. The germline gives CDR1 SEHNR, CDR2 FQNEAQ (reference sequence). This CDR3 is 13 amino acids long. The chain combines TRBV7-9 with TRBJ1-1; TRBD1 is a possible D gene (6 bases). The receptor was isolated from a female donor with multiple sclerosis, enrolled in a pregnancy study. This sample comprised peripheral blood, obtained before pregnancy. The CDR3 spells CASSRADSLEAFF. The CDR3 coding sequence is TGTGCCAGCAGCCGCGCGGACAGTCTTGAAGCTTTCTTT.